The sequence of this TCR beta chain was determined in a study of post-analysis software for immune sequencing data. Many counts were recorded for this clonotype. Included in the TCR beta cDNA libraries were unique molecular identifiers. TCRdb re-derived calls from the PCR reads in MiXCR, one entry per CDR3 protein. This sample carries hundreds of thousands of distinct CDR3 sequences, approximately 34% of them seen once, and the ten largest clones take 4.5% to 5.5%. This receptor was obtained from a girl aged 10 to 17 with multiple sclerosis. The material sequenced was blood.

The CDR3 sequence: CSVSRGQETQYF. The DNA of the CDR3 is TGCAGCGTTAGTAGGGGCCAAGAGACCCAGTACTTC. V usage is TRBV29-1 and J usage is TRBJ2-5; a weak D match, TRBD1 (5 bases). Trimming stripped 5 bases from V and 1 base from J, with 8 bases between. Germline V gives CDR1 SQVTM, CDR2 ANQGSEA. The CDR3 sequence is 12 residues long. Full variable domain (missing parts from reference TRBV29-1 and TRBJ2-5): SAVISQKPSRDICQRGTSLTIQCQVDSQVTMMFWYRQQPGQSLTLIATANQGSEATYESGFVIDKFPISRPNLTFSTLTVSNMSPEDSSIYLCSVSRGQETQYFGPGTRLLVL.